The present entry profiles one T cell receptor beta chain with its context. The antigen it binds to is not known. No qualities accompany the bases; no much larger clone lies one base away. This sample was taken from a study of T cell responses to AZD1222 COVID-19 vaccine (TCRdb year 2021). Looking at the study overall: AZD1222 recipients whose second dose came at about 4 weeks and those whose second dose came at about 12 weeks were combined into one group, since spike-specific TCR depth and breadth did not differ between the two schedules. A total of 233 trial participants underwent TCR sequencing, of whom around 200 received two doses of AZD1222 and some 26 received two doses of the MenACWY control vaccine. Trial participants were enrolled by age into subgroups of 18-55, 56-69 and 70-plus years, and roughly 150, 30 and 60 TCR-sequenced participants, respectively, were included in these subgroups.

The CDR3 regions of human TCRbeta chains were analyzed by immunosequencing. The study's own analysis went as follows. TCRs in the repertoires were compared against a reference library of SARS-CoV-2-specific TCRs that had been generated with the MIRA antigen-specificity platform. Breadth was defined as the fraction of unique TCRs that were SARS-CoV-2-associated. Depth was defined as the fraction of total T cells that were SARS-CoV-2-associated. Each spike-specific TCR was assigned to its reactive spike region and to a CD4 or CD8 class using the MIRA data. Log10-transformed breadth and depth values were compared by one-way ANOVA with Sidak's multiple comparisons tests. Here the immuneACCESS table is served through TCRdb, limited to in-frame sequences with V and J called. Missing clones are a known gap in these copies; in checked studies unresolved V genes cover under half, and the rest lacks a known reason. Clonal size and the V and J genes are those of that table, whereas D and trimming came from the DNA. The sample table contains 45,000 to 55,000 clones; only one count was recorded for about 86% of them. About 9.4% of the sample lies in the top ten.

This sample's time point label indicates: baseline before first vaccination. Vaccinee samples were obtained from the UK trials COV001 and COV002, which included a single-blind randomized controlled phase 2/3 trial of AZD1222 (ChAdOx1 nCoV-19) in healthy adults. For TCRbeta chain sequencing, PBMC samples were collected from trial participants at day 0 and at day 28 after the second dose. Paper-wide results and their limitations: Most participants were white British and females outnumbered males, and the authors suggested that clonal diversity may have been underestimated. After two AZD1222 doses, both the breadth and the depth of spike-specific TCRs were significantly higher than at day 0 and than in MenACWY recipients. The 56-69-year group was small, and its depth increase did not reach significance, likely because of low power. The whole spike protein was spanned by vaccine-associated CD4 TCRs, and dominant responses were seen in regions 160-218 and 743-854. Conclusions about previously exposed vaccinees are limited, since just six or seven AZD1222 recipients were seropositive for SARS-CoV-2 at baseline. Because no day 14 peak-response samples were available, repertoires were characterized only after the peak T cell response. Reportedly, close to half of the unique spike-specific TCRs recognized epitopes lying outside the regions that are mutated in the B.1.351 and B.1.1.7 variants.

CDR1 MNHEY and CDR2 SVGEGT were looked up in the germline V gene. V is pared back by 2 bases and J by 2 bases, with 9 bases lying between the germline termini. Spanning cysteine to phenylalanine, the CDR3 consists of 14 amino acids. CDR3 DNA is the only sequence kept; it has 42 bases, read in frame from the first base. The specimen comprised peripheral blood, sampled on day 0 of AZD1222 vaccination. The V and J segments used are TRBV6-2 or TRBV6-3 and TRBJ1-2; the D segment cannot be called with confidence. The TCR originated in an adult in good health. The DNA sequence is as follows: TGTGCCAGCAGTTACGGGTTTGCGAACTATGGCTACACCTTC. Its protein product is CASSYGFANYGYTF.